These 32 T cell receptor beta chains share one sample of origin, sequenced in a study of shared clonotypes between healthy human individuals. The repertoire was sequenced with immunoSEQ multiplex PCR; TCRdb's copy has only in-frame clones and lacks some. The data contain some 500,000 clones, less than 96% of them singletons. Sequenced: naive CD4+ T cells sorted from blood. Documented subset: CD45RA+ positively selected. The receptors were sampled from a woman aged 25 to 45 in good health.

The chain has TRBV7-9 and TRBJ2-1; no definite D call. CDR1 is SEHNR and CDR2 is FQNEAQ in the germline V gene (reference sequence). Trimming took 1 base from V and 5 from J, leaving 6 bases between them. The CDR3 sequence is 13 residues long. The CDR3 sequence: CASSLGLHNEQFF. In DNA, the CDR3 is TGTGCCAGCAGCTTAGGGCTCCACAATGAGCAGTTCTTC.

The chain recombines TRBV28 with TRBJ2-2, with D unresolved. V gave up 3 bases and J gave up 1 base, with 9 bases separating them. CDR3 length equals 15 residues. Germline V lookup: CDR1 MDHEN, CDR2 SYDVKM. The CDR3 sequence: CASSFIGRNTGELFF. In nucleotides, the CDR3 is TGTGCCAGCAGTTTTATAGGGCGGAACACCGGGGAGCTGTTTTTT.

The J gene is TRBJ2-5, the V gene TRBV5-1, with D possibly being TRBD1 (6 bases). The length of the CDR3 is 16 residues. The V end lost 5 bases, the J end lost 1 base, and 18 bases lay between the germline ends. Looked up from germline, CDR1 is SGHRS and CDR2 is YFSETQ. The CDR3 bases are TGCGCCAGCAGTTTTTTTTCCGGGACAATCCAAGAGACCCAGTACTTC. Its translation: CASSFFSGTIQETQYF.

This sequence joins TRBV19 and TRBJ2-7, with D perhaps TRBD1 (6 bases). The CDR3 is made up of 15 amino acids. Trimming pared 6 bases from V and 1 base from J, leaving 16 bases between. In germline, CDR1 is LNHDA, CDR2 SQIVND (reference sequence). The CDR3 loop reads CASSSRGGQSYEQYF. The CDR3 DNA reads as TGTGCCAGTAGCAGTCGGGGCGGACAGTCCTACGAGCAGTACTTC.

The J gene is TRBJ1-4, the V gene TRBV5-1; TRBD1 might be the D (5 bases). Germline CDR1 is SGHRS and CDR2 is YFSETQ. This CDR3 has 14 residues. Trimming removed 0 bases at V and 6 bases at J, with 9 bases between. For the CDR3, the DNA is TGCGCCAGCAGCTTGGAGGCCAGGGATGAAAAACTGTTTTTT. Its translation: CASSLEARDEKLFF.

This rearrangement joins TRBV27 to TRBJ2-5; D is ambiguous. Germline-derived CDR1 and CDR2 are MNHEY and SMNVEV (reference sequence). Deletions cut 0 bases from V and 7 bases from J, with 12 bases between. The CDR3 runs to 14 residues. The CDR3 DNA follows: TGTGCCAGCAGTTTATCGTATGGTAGCTGGACCCAGTACTTC. It translates to CASSLSYGSWTQYF.

The rearrangement links TRBV15 to TRBJ1-5, with a weak D call TRBD1 (5 bases). The length of the CDR3 is 12 residues. Per the germline V gene, CDR1 is LNHNV and CDR2 is YYDKDF (reference sequence). The germline V and J ends were trimmed by 1 base and 12 bases, with 10 bases remaining between them. The CDR3 loop reads CATSRAQDSQHF. CDR3 in DNA: TGTGCCACCAGCAGAGCTCAAGACAGCCAGCATTTT. Filled out from reference TRBV15 and TRBJ1-5, the complete variable domain reads DAMVIQNPRYQVTQFGKPVTLSCSQTLNHNVMYWYQQKSSQAPKLLFHYYDKDFNNEADTPDNFQSRRPNTSFCFLDIRSPGLGDTAMYLCATSRAQDSQHFGDGTRLSIL.

The rearrangement joins TRBV7-2 to TRBJ2-1; 11 bases agree with TRBD2. The junction had 2 bases not matched to a gene; V was cut back by 4 bases and J by 3 bases. The germline CDR1 and CDR2 sequences are SGHTA and FQGNSA. The CDR3 covers 15 residues. The CDR3 bases are TGTGCCAGCAGCTCTACTAGCGGGGGCTACAATGAGCAGTTCTTC. Its protein is CASSSTSGGYNEQFF.

The V and J genes are TRBV7-6 and TRBJ2-5; D uncertain. The length of the CDR3 is 13 residues. Germline lookup yields CDR1 SGHVS and CDR2 FNYEAQ. V lost 1 base to trimming and J lost 4 bases, with 7 bases between them. In DNA, the CDR3 is TGTGCCAGCAGCTTAGTGGTACGAGAGACCCAGTACTTC. Residues: CASSLVVRETQYF.

V is TRBV19 and J is TRBJ2-1, with 8 positions matching TRBD1. The junction had 11 bases not matched to a gene; V was cut back by 0 bases and J by 10 bases. The CDR3 length is 16 residues. The germline V gene encodes CDR1 LNHDA and CDR2 SQIVND (reference sequence). The CDR3 is CASSIDRFGRGREQFF. DNA for the CDR3: TGTGCCAGTAGTATAGATCGTTTTGGCAGGGGGCGGGAGCAGTTCTTC. The full variable domain, its missing parts supplied by reference TRBV19 and TRBJ2-1, is DGGITQSPKYLFRKEGQNVTLSCEQNLNHDAMYWYRQDPGQGLRLIYYSQIVNDFQKGDIAEGYSVSREKKESFPLTVTSAQKNPTAFYLCASSIDRFGRGREQFFGPGTRLTVL.

V and J are TRBV2 and TRBJ2-7; D is unresolved. The CDR3 has 14 residues. CDR1 and CDR2 from the germline V gene are SNHLY and FYNNEI. Trimming took off 2 bases at V and 2 bases at J, with 10 bases between the two ends. CDR3 sequence: CASSELLGPYEQYF. The CDR3 DNA follows: TGTGCCAGCAGTGAACTTCTGGGTCCCTACGAGCAGTACTTC. Looking up the rest from reference TRBV2 and TRBJ2-7 gives the full variable domain: EPEVTQTPSHQVTQMGQEVILRCVPISNHLYFYWYRQILGQKVEFLVSFYNNEISEKSEIFDDQFSVERPDGSNFTLKIRSTKLEDSAMYFCASSELLGPYEQYFGPGTRLTVT.

This chain links TRBV2 with TRBJ1-2, with TRBD1 as a possible D gene (6 bases). Trimming left V 5 bases short and J 7 bases short, with 17 bases between. The CDR3 is 14 residues long. Germline V gives CDR1 SNHLY, CDR2 FYNNEI. DNA for the CDR3: TGTGCCAGCAGTCCCCGATCCGGACAGTCTGGCTACACCTTC. Protein: CASSPRSGQSGYTF.

The chain combines TRBV10-1 with TRBJ2-7; D is unresolved. Germline V gene data show CDR1 as WNHNN and CDR2 as SYGVQD (reference sequence). The CDR3 is 13 residues long. V was trimmed by 6 bases and J by 5 bases, leaving 14 bases between them. CDR3 sequence: CASSTAGSDEQYF. CDR3 nucleotides: TGCGCCAGCAGCACCGCCGGTTCGGACGAGCAGTACTTC.

This chain links TRBV5-1 with TRBJ2-3; D uncertain. CDR1 is SGHRS, CDR2 YFSETQ, per germline. The germline V and J ends were trimmed by 4 bases and 0 bases, with 12 bases remaining between them. The CDR3 extends over 15 amino acids. CDR3 nucleotides: TGCGCCAGCAGCGCTGCCCGCTCTAGCACAGATACGCAGTATTTT. Translated, it gives CASSAARSSTDTQYF.

The CDR3 region has the DNA TGTGCCAGTAGTACCACTAGCGGCTCCTACGAGCAGTACTTC. As protein: CASSTTSGSYEQYF. The chain recombines TRBV19 with TRBJ2-5; 8 nucleotides match TRBD2. The DNA end is a closer match to TRBJ2-7, so the J assignment may be wrong. The CDR3 contains 14 residues. Germline loops: CDR1 LNHDA, CDR2 SQIVND (reference sequence).

V usage is TRBV21-1 and J usage is TRBJ1-6. TRBV21-1 is a pseudogene segment. The CDR3 consists of 19 residues. The CDR3 DNA sequence: TGTGCCAGCAGCAAAGAGGCTAGGGCCCCGCGGACCTATAATTCACCCCTCCACTTT. It yields the protein CASSKEARAPRTYNSPLHF.

The chain is built from TRBV10-3 and TRBJ2-7, with D unresolved. CDR1 is ENHRY and CDR2 is SYGVKD in the germline V gene. V lost 10 bases to trimming and J lost 3 bases, with 16 bases between them. The CDR3 contains 13 residues. In DNA form, the CDR3 reads TGTGCCACCAGAAGGGATTCGGGCTACGAGCAGTACTTC. This translates into CATRRDSGYEQYF.

The chain recombines TRBV15 with TRBJ2-7; D is perhaps TRBD1 or TRBD2 (5 bases each). Germline CDR1 reads LNHNV; CDR2 reads YYDKDF (reference sequence). This CDR3 has 18 residues. V was trimmed by 3 bases and J by 5 bases, leaving 26 bases between them. The CDR3 reads CATSSSRPVTSGLDEQYF. The CDR3 DNA reads TGTGCCACCAGCAGCTCTCGGCCCGTAACTTCGGGGCTAGACGAGCAGTACTTC.

The sample holds one count of this clone. The chain joins TRBV18 to TRBJ2-5; D unresolved. The CDR3 is 10 residues long. Germline CDR1 reads KGHSH; CDR2 reads LQKENI. The V gene lost 3 bases and the J gene lost 13 bases, with 9 bases spanning the gap. In nucleotides, the CDR3 is TGTGCCAGCTCACCCCTCTCGAGGTACTTC. Translating gives CASSPLSRYF. The variable domain in full, with the rest retrieved from reference TRBV18 and TRBJ2-5, is NAGVMQNPRHLVRRRGQEARLRCSPMKGHSHVYWYRQLPEEGLKFMVYLQKENIIDESGMPKERFSAEFPKEGPSILRIQQVVRGDSAAYFCASSPLSRYFGPGTRLLVL.

V is TRBV6-5 and J is TRBJ2-4, with TRBD2 as a possible D gene (7 bases). Germline-derived CDR1 and CDR2 are MNHEY and SVGAGI. V gave up 1 base and J gave up 6 bases, with 16 bases separating them. The CDR3 extends over 16 amino acids. The DNA for the CDR3 is TGTGCCAGCAGTTACTTCGCGGGAGCCAGGGGAAACATTCAGTACTTC. Its protein is CASSYFAGARGNIQYF.

The chain is built from TRBV13 and TRBJ1-2, with 9 bases fitting TRBD1. The V gene's germline CDR1 is PRHDT and CDR2 FYEKMQ (reference sequence). J was trimmed by 3 bases and V by 0 bases; bases with no gene match: 5. This CDR3 is 16 amino acids long. CDR3 coding DNA: TGTGCCAGCAGCTTAGGCCTGACAGGGGGGCACTATGGCTACACCTTC. Protein sequence: CASSLGLTGGHYGYTF.

This clone was seen only once. The chain combines TRBV27 with TRBJ1-6; 7 bases align to TRBD1. This CDR3 contains 16 residues. Germline V gene lookup returns CDR1 MNHEY and CDR2 SMNVEV (reference sequence). The junction had 9 bases not matched to a gene; V was cut back by 4 bases and J by 6 bases. The CDR3 sequence is CASSSLTGLSNSPLHF. In DNA form, the CDR3 reads TGTGCCAGCAGTTCATTGACAGGGTTGTCTAATTCACCCCTCCACTTT.

This chain connects TRBV7-6 to TRBJ1-3; the D gene is possibly TRBD1 (6 bases). The CDR3 runs to 14 residues. Per the germline V gene, CDR1 is SGHVS and CDR2 is FNYEAQ. Trimming removed 5 bases from V and 10 bases from J, with 18 bases in between. CDR3 sequence reads: CASSRFETGRTIYF. CDR3 bases: TGTGCCAGCAGCCGATTTGAAACAGGGAGGACCATATATTTT.

The chain links TRBV9 to TRBJ2-3, with D unresolved. Germline-derived CDR1 and CDR2 are SGDLS and YYNGEE. The CDR3 extends over 12 amino acids. Trimming shortened V by 3 bases and J by 4 bases, and 6 bases separated the two germline ends. In DNA form, the CDR3 reads TGTGCCAGCAGCGGTTCCGCAGATACGCAGTATTTT. Its translation: CASSGSADTQYF.

The chain couples TRBV30 to TRBJ2-2, with a weak D call TRBD2 (5 bases). This CDR3 spans 13 amino acids. Germline CDR1 is GTSNPN and CDR2 is SVGIG (reference sequence). Trimming removed 1 base from V and 6 bases from J, with 9 bases in between. The CDR3 DNA reads TGTGCCTGGAGTGCGAGCGGCCCCGGGGAGCTGTTTTTT. Protein product: CAWSASGPGELFF.

J is TRBJ2-2 and V is TRBV5-6; D gene uncertain. The CDR3 loop spans 14 amino acids. Trimming took off 4 bases at V and 1 base at J, with 8 bases between the two ends. The V gene's germline CDR1 is SGHDT and CDR2 YYEEEE. For the CDR3, the DNA is TGTGCCAGCAGCCTTACAAGGAACACCGGGGAGCTGTTTTTT. Translating it yields CASSLTRNTGELFF.

The gene calls are TRBV5-1 and TRBJ2-7; 7 positions agree with TRBD2. Germline V gene sequence: CDR1 SGHRS, CDR2 YFSETQ. Trimming at V came to 2 bases and at J to 1 base, leaving 3 bases not matched to a gene. This CDR3 contains 14 residues. The DNA of the CDR3 is TGCGCCAGCAGCTTTGCAGCGGGGTCCTACGAGCAGTACTTC. Protein sequence: CASSFAAGSYEQYF. Variable domain in full (rest from reference TRBV5-1 and TRBJ2-7): KAGVTQTPRYLIKTRGQQVTLSCSPISGHRSVSWYQQTPGQGLQFLFEYFSETQRNKGNFPGRFSGRQFSNSRSEMNVSTLELGDSALYLCASSFAAGSYEQYFGPGTRLTVT.

The chain uses TRBV7-2 and TRBJ2-7, with TRBD1 matching 8 bases. Looked up from germline, CDR1 is SGHTA and CDR2 is FQGNSA. The CDR3 is made up of 14 amino acids. V lost 4 bases to trimming and J lost 7 bases; unmatched junction nucleotides: 9. DNA of the CDR3: TGTGCCAGCAGCTCGGGACAGGCCCCGGGTGAGCAGTACTTC. This sequence encodes CASSSGQAPGEQYF.

The CDR3 loop is CASSMDRGISPLHF. CDR3 nucleotide sequence: TGTGCCAGCAGTATGGACAGGGGGATTTCACCCCTCCACTTT. The chain uses TRBV28 and TRBJ1-6; 10 bases align to TRBD1. The CDR3 extends over 14 amino acids. Germline loops: CDR1 MDHEN, CDR2 SYDVKM. Trimming took 5 bases from V and 9 from J; bases not matched to a gene: 4.

The chain joins TRBV27 to TRBJ2-3; possible D gene TRBD2, 5 bases. This CDR3 region has 14 residues. Looked up from germline, CDR1 is MNHEY and CDR2 is SMNVEV (reference sequence). Trimming pared 4 bases from V and 5 bases from J, leaving 13 bases between. CDR3 DNA: TGTGCCAGCAGTTCTTATAGGGAGAAAGATACGCAGTATTTT. This encodes CASSSYREKDTQYF.

This sequence joins TRBV5-1 and TRBJ2-5, with D perhaps TRBD2 (5 bases). With the DNA end fitting TRBJ2-7 better, the J assignment may be wrong. The CDR3 loop spans 11 amino acids. Germline CDR1 is SGHRS and CDR2 is YFSETQ. CDR3 DNA sequence: TGCGCCAGCACGCGAGGGTCCGAGCAGTACTTC. Its translation: CASTRGSEQYF.

This chain connects TRBV18 to TRBJ1-5; TRBD1 might be the D (6 bases). V lost 3 bases and J 6 bases, leaving 18 bases between the germline ends. The CDR3 covers 16 residues. In germline, CDR1 is KGHSH, CDR2 LQKENI. Written as DNA, the CDR3 is TGTGCCAGCTCACCGAGTCGGGACAAGTTCGGTCAGCCCCAGCATTTT. This encodes CASSPSRDKFGQPQHF.